A single sample is the source of the 5 T cell receptor beta chains below, sequenced in a study of shared clonotypes between healthy human individuals. TCRdb's copy holds only in-frame clones and misses some; the assay was immunoSEQ multiplex PCR. The table has roughly 2,500,000 clones, approximately 93% seen once. Sequencing was carried out using naive CD4+ T cells from PBMCs. The subset is: CD45RA+ positively selected. These receptors were collected from a man between 18 and 29 years old in good health. Some clones in this sample may be carry-over from other donors' samples.

This clone was picked up one time. The chain uses TRBV7-8 and TRBJ2-1; D is possibly TRBD1 (5 bases). Germline CDR1 reads SGHVS; CDR2 reads FQNEAQ. The CDR3 length is 13 residues. V dropped 5 bases and J dropped 4 bases, with 9 bases sitting between them. As DNA, the CDR3 is TGTGCCAGCAGCCTTAGACAGTACAATGAGCAGTTCTTC. Translated: CASSLRQYNEQFF.

The chain combines TRBV21-1 with TRBJ2-2; the table calls TRBD2, which could not be checked here. TRBV21-1 is described as a pseudogene. The CDR3 has 17 residues. Here the CDR3 reads CASSKREREGPTGELFF. In DNA form, the CDR3 reads TGTGCCAGCAGCAAGAGGGAGCGGGAGGGCCCTACCGGGGAGCTGTTTTTT.

The chain uses TRBV18 and TRBJ2-7, with 10 bases fitting TRBD2. V lost 2 bases, J lost 3 bases, and 7 bases stayed unmatched. Germline V gives CDR1 KGHSH, CDR2 LQKENI. The CDR3 runs 16 residues. CDR3 amino acids: CASSPILTSGYYEQYF. The CDR3 bases are TGTGCCAGCTCACCAATCTTGACTAGCGGGTACTACGAGCAGTACTTC.

This clone was recorded once. The chain recombines TRBV28 with TRBJ1-2; D unclear. The CDR3 runs to 18 residues. V dropped 5 bases and J dropped 0 bases, with 22 bases sitting between them. CDR1 and CDR2 from the germline V gene are MDHEN and SYDVKM. CDR3 sequence: CASSPRSTQRKTNYGYTF. The CDR3 DNA reads as TGTGCCAGCAGTCCGAGATCTACCCAGAGGAAAACTAACTATGGCTACACCTTC.

The chain is built from TRBV7-9 and TRBJ1-4; TRBD1 matches at 10 bases. The CDR3 extends over 14 amino acids. V lost 4 bases and J lost 8; bases outside the gene matches: 4. Germline CDR1 and CDR2: SEHNR and FQNEAQ (reference sequence). CDR3 in DNA: TGTGCCAGCAGCTCGGACAGGGGGGCGGAAAAACTGTTTTTT. It encodes CASSSDRGAEKLFF.